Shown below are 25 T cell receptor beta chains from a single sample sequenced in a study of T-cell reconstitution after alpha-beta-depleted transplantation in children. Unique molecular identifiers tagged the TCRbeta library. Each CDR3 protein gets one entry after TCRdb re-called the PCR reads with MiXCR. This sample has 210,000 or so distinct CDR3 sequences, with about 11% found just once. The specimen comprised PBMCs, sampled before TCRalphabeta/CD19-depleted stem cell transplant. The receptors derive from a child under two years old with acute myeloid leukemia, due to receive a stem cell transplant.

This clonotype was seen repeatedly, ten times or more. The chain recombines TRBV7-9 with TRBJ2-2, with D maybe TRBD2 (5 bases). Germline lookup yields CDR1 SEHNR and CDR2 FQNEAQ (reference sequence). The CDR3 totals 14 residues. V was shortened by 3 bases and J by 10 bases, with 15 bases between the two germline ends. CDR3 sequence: CASSFGRGREELFF. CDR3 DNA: TGTGCCAGCAGCTTTGGGAGAGGGCGCGAGGAGCTGTTTTTT.

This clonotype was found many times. The DNA for the CDR3 is TGTGCCAGTAGATCTACGGGAAGTACGGCAGATACGCAGTATTTT. This gives the protein CASRSTGSTADTQYF. The V gene is TRBV19, the J gene TRBJ2-3, with a weak D call TRBD2 (5 bases). Germline CDR1 and CDR2: LNHDA and SQIVND (reference sequence). The CDR3 length is 15 residues. Trimming left V 6 bases short and J 4 bases short, with 17 bases between.

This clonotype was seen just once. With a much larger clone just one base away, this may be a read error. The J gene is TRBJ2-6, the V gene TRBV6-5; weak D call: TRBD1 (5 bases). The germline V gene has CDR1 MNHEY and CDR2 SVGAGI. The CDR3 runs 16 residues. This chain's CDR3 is CASSYSEASGANVPTF. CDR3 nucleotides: TGTGCCAGCAGTTACTCGGAAGCCTCTGGGGCCAACGTCCCGACTTTC.

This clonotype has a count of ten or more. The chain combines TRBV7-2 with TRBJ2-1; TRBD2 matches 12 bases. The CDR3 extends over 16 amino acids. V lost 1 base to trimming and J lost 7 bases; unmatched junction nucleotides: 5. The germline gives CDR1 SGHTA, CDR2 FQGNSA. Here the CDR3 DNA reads TGTGCCAGCAGCTTAGACGGGACTAGCGGGCCAAATGAGCAGTTCTTC. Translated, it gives CASSLDGTSGPNEQFF. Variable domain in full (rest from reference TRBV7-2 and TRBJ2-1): GAGVSQSPSNKVTEKGKDVELRCDPISGHTALYWYRQSLGQGLEFLIYFQGNSAPDKSGLPSDRFSAERTGGSVSTLTIQRTQQEDSAVYLCASSLDGTSGPNEQFFGPGTRLTVL.

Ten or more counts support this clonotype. CDR3 loop: CASSSGTVNQPQHF. CDR3 DNA sequence: TGTGCCAGCAGCTCCGGGACAGTTAATCAGCCCCAGCATTTT. This chain uses TRBV12-3 or TRBV12-4 with TRBJ1-5; 7 nucleotides align to TRBD1. The CDR3 is made up of 14 amino acids. V gave up 6 bases and J gave up 4 bases; unmatched junction bases: 6.

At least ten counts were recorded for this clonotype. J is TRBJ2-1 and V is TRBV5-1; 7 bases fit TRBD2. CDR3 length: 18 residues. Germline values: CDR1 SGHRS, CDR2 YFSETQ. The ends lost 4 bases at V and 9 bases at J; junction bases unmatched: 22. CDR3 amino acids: CASSPDTGLLLSGGEQFF. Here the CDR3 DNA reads TGCGCCAGCAGCCCTGATACGGGACTACTCTTATCTGGGGGTGAGCAGTTCTTC.

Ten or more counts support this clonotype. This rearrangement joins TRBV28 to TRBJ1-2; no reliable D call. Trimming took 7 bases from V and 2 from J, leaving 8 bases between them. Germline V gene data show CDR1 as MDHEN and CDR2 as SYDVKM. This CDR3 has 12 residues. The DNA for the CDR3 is TGTGCCAGCAACCTGTTAAACTATGGCTACACCTTC. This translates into CASNLLNYGYTF.

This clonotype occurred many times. The CDR3 coding sequence is TGTGCCAGCAGTCCTCGGCCCCTCTACGAGCAGTACTTC. Translated: CASSPRPLYEQYF. The chain is built from TRBV28 and TRBJ2-7; D is uncertain. The V end was cut by 5 bases, the J end by 3 bases, with 11 bases between. The CDR3 consists of 13 residues. Germline V gene lookup returns CDR1 MDHEN and CDR2 SYDVKM.

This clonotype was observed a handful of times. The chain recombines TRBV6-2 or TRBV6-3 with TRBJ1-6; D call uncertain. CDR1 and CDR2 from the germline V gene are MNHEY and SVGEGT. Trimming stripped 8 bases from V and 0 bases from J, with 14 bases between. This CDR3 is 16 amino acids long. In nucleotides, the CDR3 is TGTGCCAGCGTTGGGCCGGGAGGCTCCTATAATTCACCCCTCCACTTT. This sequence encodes CASVGPGGSYNSPLHF.

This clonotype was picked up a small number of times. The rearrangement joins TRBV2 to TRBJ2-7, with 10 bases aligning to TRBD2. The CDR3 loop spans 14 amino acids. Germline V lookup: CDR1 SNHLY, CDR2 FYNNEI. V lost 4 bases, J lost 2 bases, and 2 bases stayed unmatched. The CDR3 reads CASSGLAGTYEQYF. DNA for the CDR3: TGTGCCAGCAGTGGACTAGCGGGTACCTACGAGCAGTACTTC.

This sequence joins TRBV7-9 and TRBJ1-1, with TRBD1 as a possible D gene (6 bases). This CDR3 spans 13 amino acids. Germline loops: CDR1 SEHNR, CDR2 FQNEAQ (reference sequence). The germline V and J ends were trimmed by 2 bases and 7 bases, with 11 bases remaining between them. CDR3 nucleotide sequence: TGTGCCAGCAGCTTATTCGGAGGGGGTGAAGCTTTCTTT. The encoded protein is CASSLFGGGEAFF. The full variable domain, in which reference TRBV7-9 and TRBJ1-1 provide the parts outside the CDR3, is DTGVSQNPRHKITKRGQNVTFRCDPISEHNRLYWYRQTLGQGPEFLTYFQNEAQLEKSRLLSDRFSAERPKGSFSTLEIQRTEQGDSAMYLCASSLFGGGEAFFGQGTRLTVV.

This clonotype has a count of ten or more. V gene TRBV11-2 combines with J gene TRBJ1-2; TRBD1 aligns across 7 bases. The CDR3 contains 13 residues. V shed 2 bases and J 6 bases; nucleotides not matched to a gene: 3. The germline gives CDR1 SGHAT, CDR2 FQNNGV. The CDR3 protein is CASSLFGTDGYTF. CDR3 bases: TGTGCCAGCAGCTTATTCGGGACAGATGGCTACACCTTC.

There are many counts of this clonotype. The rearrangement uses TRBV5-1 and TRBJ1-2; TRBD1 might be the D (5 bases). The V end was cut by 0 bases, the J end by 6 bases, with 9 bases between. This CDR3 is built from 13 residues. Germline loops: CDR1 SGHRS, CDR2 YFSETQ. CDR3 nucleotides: TGCGCCAGCAGCTTGGCGTCAGGGAATGGCTACACCTTC. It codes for CASSLASGNGYTF.

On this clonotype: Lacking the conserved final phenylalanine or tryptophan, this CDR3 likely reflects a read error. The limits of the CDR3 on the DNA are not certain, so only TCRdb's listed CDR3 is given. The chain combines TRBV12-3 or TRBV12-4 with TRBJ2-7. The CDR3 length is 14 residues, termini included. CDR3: CASSFAGELDERYS.

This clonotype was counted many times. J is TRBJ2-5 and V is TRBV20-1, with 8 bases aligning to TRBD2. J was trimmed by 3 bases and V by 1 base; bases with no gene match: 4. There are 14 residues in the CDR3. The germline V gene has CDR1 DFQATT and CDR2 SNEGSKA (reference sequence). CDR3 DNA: TGCAGTGCTAGAGCTAGCGGGTGGGAAGAGACCCAGTACTTC. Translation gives CSARASGWEETQYF.

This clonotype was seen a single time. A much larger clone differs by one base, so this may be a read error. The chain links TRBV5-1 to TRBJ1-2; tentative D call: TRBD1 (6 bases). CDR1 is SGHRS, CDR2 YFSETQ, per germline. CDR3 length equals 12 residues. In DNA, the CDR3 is TGCGCCAGCAGCTTCGGACAGTATGACTACACCTTC. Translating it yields CASSFGQYDYTF. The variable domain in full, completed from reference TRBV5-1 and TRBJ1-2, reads KAGVTQTPRYLIKTRGQQVTLSCSPISGHRSVSWYQQTPGQGLQFLFEYFSETQRNKGNFPGRFSGRQFSNSRSEMNVSTLELGDSALYLCASSFGQYDYTFGSGTRLTVV.

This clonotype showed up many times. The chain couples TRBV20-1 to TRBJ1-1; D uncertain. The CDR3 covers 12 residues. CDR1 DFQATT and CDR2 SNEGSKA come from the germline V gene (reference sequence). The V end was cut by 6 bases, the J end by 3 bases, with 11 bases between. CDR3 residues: CSAPTDDTEAFF. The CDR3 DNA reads TGCAGTGCCCCGACGGACGACACTGAAGCTTTCTTT.

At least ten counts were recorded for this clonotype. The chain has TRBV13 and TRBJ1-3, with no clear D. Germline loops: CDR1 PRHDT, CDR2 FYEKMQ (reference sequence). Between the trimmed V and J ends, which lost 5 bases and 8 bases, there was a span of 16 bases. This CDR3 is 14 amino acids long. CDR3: CASSRDSMTHTIYF. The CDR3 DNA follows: TGTGCCAGCAGCCGGGATTCAATGACACACACCATATATTTT.

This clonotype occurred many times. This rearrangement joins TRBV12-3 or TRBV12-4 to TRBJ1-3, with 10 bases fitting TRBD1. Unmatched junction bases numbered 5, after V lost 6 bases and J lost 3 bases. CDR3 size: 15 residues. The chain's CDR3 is CASSRTGGVGNTIYF. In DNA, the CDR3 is TGTGCCAGCAGCCGGACAGGGGGAGTTGGAAACACCATATATTTT.

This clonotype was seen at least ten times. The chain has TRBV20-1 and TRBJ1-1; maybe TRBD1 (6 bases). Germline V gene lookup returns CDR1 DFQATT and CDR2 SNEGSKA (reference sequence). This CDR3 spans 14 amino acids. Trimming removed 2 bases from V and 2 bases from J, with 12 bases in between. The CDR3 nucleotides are TGCAGTGCTAGAAAGTTAGGGGGAAACACTGAAGCTTTCTTT. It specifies CSARKLGGNTEAFF.

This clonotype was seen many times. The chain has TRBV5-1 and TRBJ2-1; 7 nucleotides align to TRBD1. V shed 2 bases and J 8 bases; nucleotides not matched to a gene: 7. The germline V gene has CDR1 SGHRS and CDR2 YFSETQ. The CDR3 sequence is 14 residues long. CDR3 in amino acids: CASSFETGSHEQFF. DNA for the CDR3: TGCGCCAGCAGCTTTGAGACAGGGTCTCATGAGCAGTTCTTC.

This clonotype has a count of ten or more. CDR3 DNA sequence: TGTGCCAGCAGGACGGACGCCTACCCCGCCGGGGAGCTGTTTTTT. Protein: CASRTDAYPAGELFF. The V gene is TRBV3-1, the J gene TRBJ2-2, with D hard to call. The V and J ends lost 6 bases and 6 bases respectively, with 17 bases between them. This CDR3 is built from 15 residues. In germline, CDR1 is LGHDT, CDR2 YNNKEL (reference sequence).

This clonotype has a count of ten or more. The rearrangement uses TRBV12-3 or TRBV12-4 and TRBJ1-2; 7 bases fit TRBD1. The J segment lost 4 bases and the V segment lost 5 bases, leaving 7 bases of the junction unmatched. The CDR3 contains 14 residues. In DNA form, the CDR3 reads TGTGCCAGCAGTACGCCGGGACAGTCCTATGGCTACACCTTC. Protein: CASSTPGQSYGYTF.

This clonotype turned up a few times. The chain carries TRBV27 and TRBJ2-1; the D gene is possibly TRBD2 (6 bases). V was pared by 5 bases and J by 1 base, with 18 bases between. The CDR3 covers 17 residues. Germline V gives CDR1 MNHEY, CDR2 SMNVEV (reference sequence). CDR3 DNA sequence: TGTGCCAGCAGTCCCTACTTTGCGGGGCGGTCCTACAATGAGCAGTTCTTC. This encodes CASSPYFAGRSYNEQFF.

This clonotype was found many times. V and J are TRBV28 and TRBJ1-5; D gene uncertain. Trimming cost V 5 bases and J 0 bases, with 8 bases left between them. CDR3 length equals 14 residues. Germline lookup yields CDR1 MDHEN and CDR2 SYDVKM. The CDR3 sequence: CASSIRPSNQPQHF. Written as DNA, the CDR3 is TGTGCCAGCAGTATTCGCCCTAGCAATCAGCCCCAGCATTTT.